Listed here are 20 T cell receptor beta chains from one sample, sequenced in a study of neurological immune-mediated disorders. TCRdb reprocessed the 5' RACE reads with MiXCR, giving one entry per CDR3 protein. The sample yields tens of thousands of distinct CDR3 sequences, 10% seen once. The sample was PBMCs. These receptors all stem from a woman in her 30s with HTLV-1-associated myelopathy (HAM/TSP).

The chain couples TRBV20-1 to TRBJ1-1; no clear D. CDR1 and CDR2 from the germline V gene are DFQATT and SNEGSKA (reference sequence). Trimming took 2 bases from V and 1 from J, leaving 11 bases between them. The CDR3 has 14 residues. The CDR3 bases are TGCAGTGCTAGATCGAAGGATTGGAACACTGAAGCTTTCTTT. It encodes CSARSKDWNTEAFF.

This clonotype was seen repeatedly, ten times or more. The chain has TRBV6-5 and TRBJ2-2; 9 nucleotides agree with TRBD1. V shed 5 bases and J 9 bases; nucleotides not matched to a gene: 7. Germline V gives CDR1 MNHEY, CDR2 SVGAGI. The CDR3 runs 14 residues. The CDR3 here is CASSGQGRGRELFF. CDR3 coding DNA: TGTGCCAGCAGTGGACAGGGGCGCGGGCGGGAGCTGTTTTTT.

This clonotype has a count of ten or more. The chain carries TRBV15 and TRBJ1-1; D not resolved. This CDR3 comprises 13 residues. The V and J ends lost 4 bases and 5 bases respectively, with 11 bases between them. The germline V gene encodes CDR1 LNHNV and CDR2 YYDKDF (reference sequence). CDR3 loop: CATSIEFGTEAFF. As DNA, the CDR3 is TGTGCCACCAGCATTGAGTTTGGAACTGAAGCTTTCTTT.

In this sample, this clonotype turned up many times. The chain uses TRBV5-1 and TRBJ1-2; tentative D call: TRBD1 (5 bases). The germline gives CDR1 SGHRS, CDR2 YFSETQ. The V end was cut by 0 bases, the J end by 2 bases, with 17 bases between. The length of the CDR3 is 17 residues. The CDR3 loop reads CASSLVFGTDANYGYTF. The CDR3 DNA sequence: TGCGCCAGCAGCTTGGTTTTTGGGACCGACGCCAACTATGGCTACACCTTC.

The sample holds many counts of this clonotype. This CDR3 is CASSLNTGTSDTQYF. The CDR3 coding sequence is TGCGCCAGCAGCTTGAATACAGGGACGTCAGATACGCAGTATTTT. The V and J genes are TRBV5-1 and TRBJ2-3; D is possibly TRBD1 (6 bases). The V and J ends lost 1 base and 4 bases respectively, with 13 bases between them. This CDR3 region has 15 residues. CDR1 is SGHRS and CDR2 is YFSETQ in the germline V gene.

This clonotype was counted ten times or more. The chain is built from TRBV5-1 and TRBJ1-2, with TRBD1 matching 7 bases. The germline V gene has CDR1 SGHRS and CDR2 YFSETQ. V shed 4 bases and J 8 bases; nucleotides not matched to a gene: 14. The CDR3 is 15 residues long. CDR3 DNA sequence: TGCGCCAGCAGCACGACAACGGGACAGACCGGCGGCTACACCTTC. This encodes CASSTTTGQTGGYTF.

The sample holds one count of this clonotype. Relative to the germline gene, one junction end is altered; a read error may explain this. The chain uses TRBV20-1 and TRBJ1-1; TRBD1 might be the D (6 bases). Germline V lookup: CDR1 DFQATT, CDR2 SNEGSKA (reference sequence). CDR3 length: 15 residues. CDR3 nucleotide sequence: TGCAGTACTAGAGTGGTCGGGGGGGCCAGTACTGAAGATTTCTTT. This translates into CSTRVVGGASTEDFF.

This clonotype appeared many times. The genes are TRBV5-1 and TRBJ2-3, with 13 nucleotides matching TRBD2. The length of the CDR3 is 16 residues. The J segment lost 4 bases and the V segment lost 2 bases, leaving 4 bases of the junction unmatched. Germline CDR1 is SGHRS and CDR2 is YFSETQ. This chain's CDR3 is CASSFTTSGGADTQYF. CDR3 in DNA: TGCGCCAGCAGCTTCACTACTAGCGGGGGGGCAGATACGCAGTATTTT.

This clonotype showed up many times. This rearrangement joins TRBV5-1 to TRBJ2-3, with a weak D call TRBD1 (6 bases). The closer fit of TRBJ1-5 to the DNA end suggests the J call may be wrong. Germline V gives CDR1 SGHRS, CDR2 YFSETQ. This CDR3 spans 12 amino acids. CDR3 sequence reads: CASSLGGVTQHF. CDR3 nucleotide sequence: TGCGCCAGCAGCCTAGGGGGTGTTACGCAGCATTTT.

This clonotype was detected ten times or more. The chain carries TRBV5-6 and TRBJ1-4; no clear D. Germline CDR1 reads SGHDT; CDR2 reads YYEEEE. V was clipped by 4 bases and J by 5 bases, with 9 bases between them. The CDR3 totals 13 residues. Written as DNA, the CDR3 is TGTGCCAGCAGCACCGGGAGGAATGAAAAACTGTTTTTT. This sequence encodes CASSTGRNEKLFF.

The J gene is TRBJ2-1, the V gene TRBV4-2; 12 bases are a match to TRBD2. Trimming at V came to 1 base and at J to 7 bases, leaving 8 bases not matched to a gene. This CDR3 region has 17 residues. Germline values: CDR1 LGHNA, CDR2 YNFKEQ. As DNA, the CDR3 is TGTGCCAGCAGCCAAGGGGCTAGCGGGGGGGCCACGAATGAGCAGTTCTTC. This codes for CASSQGASGGATNEQFF.

This clonotype was counted at least ten times. This chain links TRBV18 with TRBJ1-6, with D tentatively TRBD1 (6 bases). Germline V gives CDR1 KGHSH, CDR2 LQKENI. V was shortened by 3 bases and J by 6 bases, with 21 bases between the two germline ends. The CDR3 is made up of 18 amino acids. As DNA, the CDR3 is TGTGCCAGCTCACCTACCACTTCGGGGCGGGACATTAATTCACCCCTCCACTTT. This encodes CASSPTTSGRDINSPLHF.

At least ten counts were recorded for this clonotype. The gene calls are TRBV5-1 and TRBJ2-7; 8 positions agree with TRBD1. Germline lookup yields CDR1 SGHRS and CDR2 YFSETQ. The CDR3 runs to 15 residues. V lost 0 bases to trimming and J lost 2 bases; unmatched junction nucleotides: 4. The chain's CDR3 is CASSLGQGRTYEQYF. The CDR3 DNA follows: TGCGCCAGCAGCTTGGGACAGGGGCGGACCTACGAGCAGTACTTC.

There are many counts of this clonotype. The J gene is TRBJ1-5, the V gene TRBV4-1; D is uncertain. V was trimmed by 2 bases and J by 1 base, leaving 15 bases between them. The CDR3 is made up of 17 amino acids. Germline CDR1 MGHRA, CDR2 YSYEKL. The CDR3 region is CASSQIYAGWSNQPQHF. For the CDR3, the DNA is TGCGCCAGCAGCCAAATTTACGCGGGCTGGAGCAATCAGCCCCAGCATTTT.

This clonotype was counted ten times or more. The chain carries TRBV7-2 and TRBJ2-2, with D possibly being TRBD1 or TRBD2 (5 bases each). There are 15 residues in the CDR3. Trimming removed 5 bases at V and 6 bases at J, with 16 bases between. Germline lookup yields CDR1 SGHTA and CDR2 FQGNSA. In DNA, the CDR3 is TGTGCCAGCAGCAGAAAGCTAGGGGACGCCGGGGAGCTGTTTTTT. Amino acid sequence: CASSRKLGDAGELFF.

This clonotype was counted ten times or more. V gene TRBV20-1 combines with J gene TRBJ1-2; no definite D call. Per the germline V gene, CDR1 is DFQATT and CDR2 is SNEGSKA (reference sequence). The CDR3 is 8 amino acids. Trimming cost V 6 bases and J 6 bases, with 2 bases left between them. CDR3 nucleotides: TGCAGTGCGCATGGCTACACCTTC. It translates to CSAHGYTF.

This clonotype was counted ten times or more. The J gene is TRBJ1-5, the V gene TRBV20-1; no reliable D call. The germline CDR1 and CDR2 sequences are DFQATT and SNEGSKA (reference sequence). V lost 0 bases and J 4 bases, leaving 10 bases between the germline ends. This CDR3 comprises 14 residues. The CDR3 is CSARDPVSNQPQHF. CDR3 sequence (DNA): TGCAGTGCTAGAGATCCCGTGAGTAATCAGCCCCAGCATTTT.

This clonotype was seen many times. Its ends do not fully match the called genes, so a read error is possible. The chain has TRBV20-1 and TRBJ1-2; the D gene is possibly TRBD1 (6 bases). The germline CDR1 and CDR2 sequences are DFQATT and SNEGSKA (reference sequence). This CDR3 is 14 amino acids long. Here the CDR3 DNA reads TGCAGTGCCAGAGGGGGAGAGGGGTCCTATGGCTACACCTTC. Its translation is CSARGGEGSYGYTF.

This clonotype was counted at least ten times. This sequence joins TRBV20-1 and TRBJ1-2; D is undetermined. The CDR3 consists of 15 residues. The V and J ends lost 1 base and 0 bases respectively, with 12 bases between them. Germline V CDR1 and CDR2: DFQATT, SNEGSKA (reference sequence). CDR3: CSARGSDGANYGYTF. For the CDR3, the DNA is TGCAGTGCTAGAGGATCGGACGGAGCTAACTATGGCTACACCTTC.

There are many counts of this clonotype. The chain has TRBV9 and TRBJ2-6; D might be TRBD2 (7 bases). From germline, CDR1 is SGDLS and CDR2 YYNGEE. V was pared by 0 bases and J by 4 bases, with 14 bases between. The length of the CDR3 is 17 residues. The DNA of the CDR3 is TGTGCCAGCAGCGTAGAGGGGGGGGGGCTCGGGGCCAACGTCCTGACTTTC. As protein: CASSVEGGGLGANVLTF.